This T cell receptor (beta chain) was recovered during a study of T cell changes during pregnancy in multiple sclerosis. CDR3 length: 15 amino acids. Trimming took off 0 bases at V and 4 bases at J, with 11 bases between the two ends. Germline values: CDR1 LGHNA, CDR2 YSLEER. Repertoires were generated with immunoSEQ multiplex PCR, while TCRdb's copy carries only in-frame clones and drops some. Here the sample spans 30,000 to 35,000 clones, roughly 88% being singletons. The rearrangement joins TRBV4-3 to TRBJ2-3; perhaps TRBD1 as D (5 bases). The sequence was obtained from a female donor with multiple sclerosis, enrolled in a pregnancy study. Specimen: CD8+ T cells from peripheral blood mononuclear cells, collected after pregnancy. The CDR3 sequence: CASSQDIGVPDTQYF. The CDR3 DNA reads as TGCGCCAGCAGCCAAGATATAGGGGTTCCAGATACGCAGTATTTT.